The TCR beta chain under discussion was sequenced for a study of cytomegalovirus exposure and HLA in healthy donors. This CDR3 has 14 residues. Trimming removed 4 bases at V and 4 bases at J, with 13 bases between. Per the germline V gene, CDR1 is MNHEY and CDR2 is SVGAGI. PCR primers comprised 60 Vbeta and 13 Jbeta primers. The protocol was immunoSEQ multiplex PCR, while the TCRdb copy is restricted to in-frame clones and leaves out a portion. This sample has around 130,000 clones, with more than 80% found just once. Broader study findings: 164 TCR beta chains were listed as cytomegalovirus-associated.

As concerns this clone: The antigen is unknown.

This clonotype was sampled from a woman aged 25 to 45 in good health and CMV-seropositive. The chain joins TRBV6-5 to TRBJ1-2, with a tentative D call TRBD1 (6 bases). Specimen: PBMCs. This chain's CDR3 is CASSFRQAAYGYTF. The CDR3 region has the DNA TGTGCCAGCAGTTTTCGACAGGCCGCCTATGGCTACACCTTC.